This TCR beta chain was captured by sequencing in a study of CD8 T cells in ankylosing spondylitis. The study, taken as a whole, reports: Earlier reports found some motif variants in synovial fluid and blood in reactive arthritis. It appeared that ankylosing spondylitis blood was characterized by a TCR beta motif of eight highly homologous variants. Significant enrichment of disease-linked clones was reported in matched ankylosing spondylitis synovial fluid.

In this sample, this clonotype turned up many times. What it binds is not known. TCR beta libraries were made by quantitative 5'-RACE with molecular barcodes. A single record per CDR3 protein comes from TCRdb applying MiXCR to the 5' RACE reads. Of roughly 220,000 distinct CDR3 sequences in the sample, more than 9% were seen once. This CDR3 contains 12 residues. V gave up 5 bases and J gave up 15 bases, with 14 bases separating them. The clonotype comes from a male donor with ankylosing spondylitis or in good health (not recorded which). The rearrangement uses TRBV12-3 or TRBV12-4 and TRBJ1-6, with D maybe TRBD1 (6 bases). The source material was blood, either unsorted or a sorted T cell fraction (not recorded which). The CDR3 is CASSQDSRLLHF. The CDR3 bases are TGTGCCAGCAGTCAGGACAGCCGTCTCCTCCACTTT.